This T cell receptor (beta chain) was observed in a study of CD8 T cells in ankylosing spondylitis listed by TCRdb under 2017. For the study in its entirety: To find TCR variants linked to disease, the study profiled T cell receptor beta repertoires in ankylosing spondylitis patients and healthy donors. Peripheral blood samples were taken, and synovial fluid was additionally collected from ankylosing spondylitis patients. In total, the full study cohort was made up of about 99 healthy donors and approximately 27 ankylosing spondylitis patients.

TCRdb names Illumina HiSeq 2500 as the instrument used. Quantitative 5'-RACE with molecular barcodes was used to prepare TCR beta libraries. The paper's data handling went like this. A new computational method based on a probabilistic model of VDJ rearrangement was used to identify disease-linked TCR variants. The raw public data were reprocessed by TCRdb itself: fastp quality trimming at Q25, MiXCR clonotype calling, in-frame beta chains only. Rows with one shared CDR3 protein collapse into an entry with the most common genes and DNA. TCRdb, not the original authors, processed these V and J calls. Across this sample there are about 390,000 distinct CDR3 sequences, with about a fifth seen only once. Roughly a sixth of the sample lies in the top ten. Details on this clonotype: This clone's antigen is unknown. Base qualities were left out, and no much larger clone turns up one base away.

The CDR3 starts with the cysteine, ends with the phenylalanine, and has 15 residues. The DNA shown is the 45-base CDR3, in frame from base 1. Relative to germline, V is 4 bases shorter and J is 1 base shorter, with 14 bases between their ends. The germline V gene gives CDR1 as SGHRS and CDR2 as YFSETQ. Results the study describes overall, beyond this receptor: Some TCR beta motif variants had previously been reported in synovial fluid and blood of reactive arthritis patients, which suggested common disease-initiation mechanisms. Blood from ankylosing spondylitis patients appeared to be characterized by a TCR beta motif composed of about eight highly homologous amino acid variants. Significant enrichment of the disease-linked clones was reported in matched synovial fluid samples from ankylosing spondylitis patients. The disease-linked clones showed a CD8+ phenotype and occurred at relatively low frequencies in peripheral blood.

The sequence derives from a male donor with ankylosing spondylitis. Rearrangement joined TRBV5-1 to TRBJ1-1; the D segment could be TRBD1, given 5 matching bases. Sequenced sample: blood, either unsorted or a sorted T cell fraction (not recorded which). In nucleotide form, the sequence is TGCGCCAGCAGCGGGGACCGGGCTAGGAACACTGAAGCTTTCTTT. Its protein is CASSGDRARNTEAFF.